The 3 T cell receptor beta chains below all came from one sample that was sequenced in a study of HIV-infected patients and healthy controls. The repertoire came from unfractionated whole blood and reflected all unsorted peripheral T cells. Approximately 500 ng RNA was reverse transcribed with alpha and beta constant-region primers. Using multiplexing indices, alpha and beta chain libraries were generated apart by chain-specific third strand synthesis. TCRdb analysed the 5' RACE reads with MiXCR anew, one entry per CDR3 protein. The data show about 13,000 distinct CDR3 sequences, 9% to 10% seen once. Input material: blood. The receptors originated from an adult in good health.

A few counts support this clonotype. This rearrangement joins TRBV20-1 to TRBJ2-1; weak D call: TRBD1 (7 bases). This CDR3 comprises 14 residues. CDR1 is DFQATT and CDR2 is SNEGSKA in the germline V gene (reference sequence). Between the trimmed V and J ends, which lost 8 bases and 2 bases, there was a span of 16 bases. The CDR3 reads CSLSRGATYNEQFF. The DNA for the CDR3 is TGCAGTCTTTCCAGGGGGGCGACCTACAATGAGCAGTTCTTC.

V is TRBV5-4 and J is TRBJ1-2; D unresolved. Germline loops: CDR1 SGHNT, CDR2 YYREEE (reference sequence). Trimming removed 2 bases at V and 2 bases at J, with 7 bases between. The CDR3 is 13 residues long. The CDR3 DNA reads as TGTGCCAGCAGCTTAGACACCAACTATGGCTACACCTTC. This translates into CASSLDTNYGYTF. Looking up the rest from reference TRBV5-4 and TRBJ1-2 gives the full variable domain: ETGVTQSPTHLIKTRGQQVTLRCSSQSGHNTVSWYQQALGQGPQFIFQYYREEENGRGNFPPRFSGLQFPNYSSELNVNALELDDSALYLCASSLDTNYGYTFGSGTRLTVV.

This clonotype was recorded a few times. The rearrangement uses TRBV28 and TRBJ1-5; perhaps TRBD1 as D (6 bases). Germline values: CDR1 MDHEN, CDR2 SYDVKM. CDR3 length: 21 residues. V lost 2 bases and J 0 bases, leaving 26 bases between the germline ends. CDR3 residues: CASSLGPGSDSKFYSNQPQHF. CDR3 DNA: TGTGCCAGCAGTTTAGGCCCGGGGTCGGACAGTAAATTTTATAGCAATCAGCCCCAGCATTTT.